This TCR beta chain was found in a study of T cell changes during pregnancy in multiple sclerosis. The repertoire was sequenced with immunoSEQ multiplex PCR; TCRdb's copy has only in-frame clones and lacks some. The sample has under 130,000 clones, almost 95% seen once. This CDR3 is built from 17 residues. CDR1 KGHSH and CDR2 LQKENI come from the germline V gene. V shed 0 bases, J shed 0 bases, and the junction held 5 bases outside the gene matches. This TCR came from a female donor with multiple sclerosis, enrolled in a pregnancy study. The chain recombines TRBV18 with TRBJ1-3, with 7 bases lining up with TRBD1. The material was peripheral blood, obtained after pregnancy. CDR3 bases: TGTGCCAGCTCACCACCGGGGACAGCGATCTCTGGAAACACCATATATTTT. Protein: CASSPPGTAISGNTIYF.